Presented here are 6 T cell receptor beta chains from one specimen sequenced in a study of T cells in Graves' hyperthyroidism and ophthalmopathy. Authors of the study amplified TCR beta CDR3 regions from RNA transcripts. First-round RT-PCR with HTBI primers amplified the TCR CDR3 region. TCRdb re-derived calls from the multiplex PCR reads in MiXCR, one entry per CDR3 protein. This sample has around 490,000 distinct CDR3 sequences; 15% to 20% occur once, and the top ten carry approximately 48%. The specimen sequenced was blood. All receptors come from a middle-aged man with Graves' ophthalmopathy.

This clonotype was detected only a few times. The rearrangement uses TRBV5-6 and TRBJ2-1, with unresolved D. Trimming pared 0 bases from V and 6 bases from J, leaving 10 bases between. CDR3 size: 14 residues. CDR1 SGHDT and CDR2 YYEEEE come from the germline V gene. The CDR3 is CASSLAVSRNEQFF. DNA of the CDR3: TGTGCCAGCAGCTTGGCCGTTTCGCGCAATGAGCAGTTCTTC.

The genes are TRBV3-1 and TRBJ1-2; 7 bases fit TRBD1. The ends lost 4 bases at V and 4 bases at J; junction bases unmatched: 9. The germline CDR1 and CDR2 sequences are LGHDT and YNNKEL (reference sequence). The CDR3 extends over 15 amino acids. CDR3 bases: TGTGCCAGCAGCCCCAACCAGGGGGTAGGCTATGGCTACACCTTC. Translating it yields CASSPNQGVGYGYTF.

This clonotype was counted at least ten times. The chain combines TRBV2 with TRBJ2-3, with 13 positions matching TRBD2. V was clipped by 6 bases and J by 6 bases; unmatched bases: 15. CDR3 length: 18 residues. Germline assignment: CDR1 SNHLY and CDR2 FYNNEI. This CDR3 reads CASSEGVLAGGSGDTQYF. Written as DNA, the CDR3 is TGTGCCAGCAGCGAGGGGGTACTAGCGGGAGGGTCAGGTGATACGCAGTATTTT.

This chain uses TRBV19 with TRBJ2-1; D gene unclear. The CDR3 extends over 11 amino acids. Germline lookup yields CDR1 LNHDA and CDR2 SQIVND (reference sequence). V was cut by 2 bases and J by 8 bases, with 4 bases left in between. DNA for the CDR3: TGTGCCAGTAGTATAAGTTATGAGCAGTTCTTC. The encoded protein is CASSISYEQFF.

This clonotype was detected many times. This chain connects TRBV18 to TRBJ2-3; D is ambiguous. Deletions cut 2 bases from V and 5 bases from J, with 5 bases between. From germline, CDR1 is KGHSH and CDR2 LQKENI. The CDR3 runs to 12 residues. CDR3 bases: TGTGCCAGCTCACCAATTAAAGATACGCAGTATTTT. Amino acid sequence: CASSPIKDTQYF.

A few counts support this clonotype. The rearrangement links TRBV5-1 to TRBJ1-2; TRBD1 matches at 10 bases. The CDR3 runs 18 residues. Germline V CDR1 and CDR2: SGHRS, YFSETQ. Trimming at V came to 0 bases and at J to 0 bases, leaving 8 bases not matched to a gene. The CDR3 nucleotides read TGCGCCAGCAGCTTGGCGGGGGACAGGGGTACCTCTAACTATGGCTACACCTTC. Translation gives CASSLAGDRGTSNYGYTF.